This entry concerns a single T cell receptor beta chain. Naive CD8 cells, CD45RO-negative and positively selected for CCR7, excluded terminally differentiated effector memory CD45RA+ cells. The entry originates in a study of shared clonotypes between healthy human individuals. Germline values: CDR1 ENHRY, CDR2 SYGVKD. CDR3 length equals 13 residues. At the deep level, the assay was run. Once extracted for a subset, genomic DNA was divided evenly among several immunoSEQ plates. The repertoire was sequenced with immunoSEQ multiplex PCR; TCRdb's copy has only in-frame clones and lacks some. The sample includes around 2,000,000 clones, about 95% of them seen just once.

Sample: naive CD8+ T cells sorted from blood. The TCR originated in a man aged 18 to 30 in good health. V and J are TRBV10-3 and TRBJ2-5, with 8 bases identical to TRBD2. The DNA end is more similar to TRBJ2-7, so the J call may be wrong. Here the CDR3 DNA reads TGTGCCATCAGACTAGCGGACTCCTACGAGCAGTACTTC. It is translated as CAIRLADSYEQYF.